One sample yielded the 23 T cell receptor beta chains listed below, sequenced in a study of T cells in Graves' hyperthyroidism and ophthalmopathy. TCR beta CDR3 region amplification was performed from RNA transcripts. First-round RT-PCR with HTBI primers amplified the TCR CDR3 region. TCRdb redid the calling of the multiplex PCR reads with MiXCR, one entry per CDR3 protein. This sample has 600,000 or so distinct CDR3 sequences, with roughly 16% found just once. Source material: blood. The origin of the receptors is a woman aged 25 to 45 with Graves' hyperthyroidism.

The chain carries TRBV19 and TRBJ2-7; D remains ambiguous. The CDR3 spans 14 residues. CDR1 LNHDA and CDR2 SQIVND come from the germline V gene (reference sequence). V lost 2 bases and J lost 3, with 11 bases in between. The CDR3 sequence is CASSIKWSSYEQYF. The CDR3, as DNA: TGTGCCAGTAGTATAAAGTGGTCCAGCTACGAGCAGTACTTC.

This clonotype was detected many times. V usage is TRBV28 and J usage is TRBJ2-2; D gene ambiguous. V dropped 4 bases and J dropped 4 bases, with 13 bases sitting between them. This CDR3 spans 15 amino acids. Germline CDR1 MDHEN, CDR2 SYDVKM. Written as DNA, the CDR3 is TGTGCCAGCAGTTCATCGCGGCAACGCACCGGGGAGCTGTTTTTT. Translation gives CASSSSRQRTGELFF.

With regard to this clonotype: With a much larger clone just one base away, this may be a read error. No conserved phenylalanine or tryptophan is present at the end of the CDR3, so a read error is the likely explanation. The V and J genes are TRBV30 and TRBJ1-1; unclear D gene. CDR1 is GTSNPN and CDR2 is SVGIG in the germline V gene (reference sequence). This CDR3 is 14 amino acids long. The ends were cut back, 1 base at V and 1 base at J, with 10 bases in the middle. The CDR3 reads CAWSAPYRNTEAFV. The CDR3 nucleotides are TGTGCCTGGAGTGCCCCGTACAGGAACACTGAAGCTTTCGTT.

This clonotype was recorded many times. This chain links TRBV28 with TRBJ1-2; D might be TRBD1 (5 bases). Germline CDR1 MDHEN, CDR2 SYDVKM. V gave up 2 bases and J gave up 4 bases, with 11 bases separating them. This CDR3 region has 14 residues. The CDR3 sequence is CASSLPGDGYGYTF. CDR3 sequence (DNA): TGTGCCAGCAGTTTACCCGGGGACGGCTATGGCTACACCTTC.

The CDR3: CASSALAASKEQYF. DNA for the CDR3: TGCGCCAGCAGCGCACTAGCCGCCTCTAAGGAGCAGTACTTC. This chain connects TRBV5-1 to TRBJ2-7, with D possibly matching TRBD2 (6 bases). Germline V gives CDR1 SGHRS, CDR2 YFSETQ. The CDR3 loop spans 14 amino acids. With 4 bases removed from V and 7 bases from J, the gap between germline ends came to 18 bases.

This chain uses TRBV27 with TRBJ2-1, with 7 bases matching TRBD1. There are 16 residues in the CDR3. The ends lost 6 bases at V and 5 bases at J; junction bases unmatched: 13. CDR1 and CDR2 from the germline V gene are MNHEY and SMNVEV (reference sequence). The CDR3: CASSLRGTEGHNEQFF. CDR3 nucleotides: TGTGCCAGCAGCTTAAGGGGGACAGAGGGGCACAATGAGCAGTTCTTC.

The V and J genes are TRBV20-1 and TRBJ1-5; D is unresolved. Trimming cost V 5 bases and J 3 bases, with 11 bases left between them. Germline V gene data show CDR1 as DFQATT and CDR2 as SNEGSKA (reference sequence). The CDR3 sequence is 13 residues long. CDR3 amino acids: CSAARVYNQPQHF. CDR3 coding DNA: TGCAGTGCTGCTAGGGTGTACAATCAGCCCCAGCATTTT.

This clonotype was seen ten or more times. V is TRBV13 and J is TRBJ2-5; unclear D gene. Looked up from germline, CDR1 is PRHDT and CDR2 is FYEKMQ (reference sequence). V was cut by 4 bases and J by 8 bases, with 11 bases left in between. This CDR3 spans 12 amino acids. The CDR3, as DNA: TGTGCCAGCAGCTCACGCACCCAAACCCAGTACTTC. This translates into CASSSRTQTQYF.

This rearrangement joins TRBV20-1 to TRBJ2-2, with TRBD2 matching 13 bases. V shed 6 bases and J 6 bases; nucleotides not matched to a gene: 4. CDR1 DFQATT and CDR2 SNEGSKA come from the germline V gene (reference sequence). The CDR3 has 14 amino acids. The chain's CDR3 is CSATSGRGPGELFF. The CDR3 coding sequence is TGCAGTGCAACTAGCGGGAGGGGTCCCGGGGAGCTGTTTTTT.

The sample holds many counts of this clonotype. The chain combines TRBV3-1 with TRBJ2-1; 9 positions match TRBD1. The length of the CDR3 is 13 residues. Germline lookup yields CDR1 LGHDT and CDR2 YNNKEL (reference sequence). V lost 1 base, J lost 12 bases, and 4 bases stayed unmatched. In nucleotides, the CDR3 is TGTGCCAGCAGCCAAGTACAGGGGGCTGCGCAGTTCTTC. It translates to CASSQVQGAAQFF.

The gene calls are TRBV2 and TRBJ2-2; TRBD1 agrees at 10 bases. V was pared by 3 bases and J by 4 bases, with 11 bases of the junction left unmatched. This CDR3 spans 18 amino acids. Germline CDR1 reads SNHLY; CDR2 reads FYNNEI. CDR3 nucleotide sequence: TGTGCCAGCAGTGAGGGGTCGACAGGGGGCGCGGGCACCGGGGAGCTGTTTTTT. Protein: CASSEGSTGGAGTGELFF.

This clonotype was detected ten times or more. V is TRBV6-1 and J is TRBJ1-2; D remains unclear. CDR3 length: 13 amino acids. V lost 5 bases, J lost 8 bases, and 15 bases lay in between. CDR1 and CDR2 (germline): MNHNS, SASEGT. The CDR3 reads CASSRSSHTGYTF. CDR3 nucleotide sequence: TGTGCCAGCAGTCGCTCTTCCCACACGGGCTACACCTTC.

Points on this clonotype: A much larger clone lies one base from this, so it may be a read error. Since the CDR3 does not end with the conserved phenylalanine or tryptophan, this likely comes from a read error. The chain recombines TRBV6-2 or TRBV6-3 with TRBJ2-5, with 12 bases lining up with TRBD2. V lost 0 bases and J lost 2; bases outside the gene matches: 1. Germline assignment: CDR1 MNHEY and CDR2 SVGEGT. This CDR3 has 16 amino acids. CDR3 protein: CASSYSGLAGQETQYL. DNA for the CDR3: TGTGCCAGCAGTTACTCCGGACTAGCGGGACAAGAGACCCAGTACCTC.

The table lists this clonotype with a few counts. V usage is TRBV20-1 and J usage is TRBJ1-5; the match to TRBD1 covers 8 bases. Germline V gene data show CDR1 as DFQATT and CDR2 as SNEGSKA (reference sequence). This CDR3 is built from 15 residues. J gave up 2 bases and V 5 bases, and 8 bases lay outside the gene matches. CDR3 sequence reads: CSAGLRGPGNQPQHF. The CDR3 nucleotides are TGCAGTGCTGGACTCAGGGGGCCGGGCAATCAGCCCCAGCATTTT.

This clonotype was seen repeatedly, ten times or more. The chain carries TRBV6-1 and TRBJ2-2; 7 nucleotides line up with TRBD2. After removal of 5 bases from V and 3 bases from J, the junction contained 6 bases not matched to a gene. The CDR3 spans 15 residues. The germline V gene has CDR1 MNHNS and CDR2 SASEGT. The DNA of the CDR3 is TGTGCCAGCAGTTCTCTAGCGGAACACACCGGGGAGCTGTTTTTT. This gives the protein CASSSLAEHTGELFF.

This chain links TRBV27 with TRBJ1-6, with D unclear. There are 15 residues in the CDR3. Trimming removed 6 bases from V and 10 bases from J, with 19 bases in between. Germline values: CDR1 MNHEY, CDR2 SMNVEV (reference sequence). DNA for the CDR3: TGTGCCAGCAGCCTAGTTACTAGAGGCGGGTCACCCCTCCACTTT. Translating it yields CASSLVTRGGSPLHF.

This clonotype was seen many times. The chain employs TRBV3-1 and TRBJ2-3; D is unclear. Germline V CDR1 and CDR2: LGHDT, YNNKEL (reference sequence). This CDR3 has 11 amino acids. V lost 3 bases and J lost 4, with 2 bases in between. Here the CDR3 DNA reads TGTGCCAGCAGCCAGGCAGATACGCAGTATTTT. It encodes CASSQADTQYF.

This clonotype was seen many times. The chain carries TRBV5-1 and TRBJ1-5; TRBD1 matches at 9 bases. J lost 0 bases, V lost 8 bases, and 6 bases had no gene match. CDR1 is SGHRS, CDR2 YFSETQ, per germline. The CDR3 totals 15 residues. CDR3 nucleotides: TGCGCCAGTCGCCGGACAGGGGATAGCAATCAGCCCCAGCATTTT. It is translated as CASRRTGDSNQPQHF. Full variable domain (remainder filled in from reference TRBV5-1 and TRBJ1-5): KAGVTQTPRYLIKTRGQQVTLSCSPISGHRSVSWYQQTPGQGLQFLFEYFSETQRNKGNFPGRFSGRQFSNSRSEMNVSTLELGDSALYLCASRRTGDSNQPQHFGDGTRLSIL.

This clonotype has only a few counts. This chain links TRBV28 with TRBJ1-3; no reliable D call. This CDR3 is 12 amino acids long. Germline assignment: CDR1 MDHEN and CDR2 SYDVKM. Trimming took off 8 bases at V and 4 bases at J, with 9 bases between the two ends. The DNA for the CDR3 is TGTGCCAGCGTAACCTGGGGAAACACCATATATTTT. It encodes CASVTWGNTIYF.

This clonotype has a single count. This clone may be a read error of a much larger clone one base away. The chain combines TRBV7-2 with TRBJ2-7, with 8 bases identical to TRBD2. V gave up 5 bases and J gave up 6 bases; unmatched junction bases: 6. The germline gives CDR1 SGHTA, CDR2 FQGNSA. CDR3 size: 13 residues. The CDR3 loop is CASSPGTSREQYF. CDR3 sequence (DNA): TGTGCCAGCAGCCCCGGGACTAGTCGCGAGCAGTACTTC.

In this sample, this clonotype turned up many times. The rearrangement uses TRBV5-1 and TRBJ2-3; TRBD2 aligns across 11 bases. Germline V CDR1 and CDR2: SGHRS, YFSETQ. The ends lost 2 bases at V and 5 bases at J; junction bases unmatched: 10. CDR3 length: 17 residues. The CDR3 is CASSFLAGGSQGDTQYF. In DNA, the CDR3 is TGCGCCAGCAGCTTTCTAGCGGGAGGCTCCCAAGGAGATACGCAGTATTTT.

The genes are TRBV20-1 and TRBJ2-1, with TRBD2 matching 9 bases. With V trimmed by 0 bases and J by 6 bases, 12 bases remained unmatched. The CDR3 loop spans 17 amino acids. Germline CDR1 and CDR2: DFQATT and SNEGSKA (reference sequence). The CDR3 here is CSARDVLAGALANEQFF. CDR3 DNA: TGCAGTGCTAGAGATGTTTTAGCGGGAGCTTTAGCCAATGAGCAGTTCTTC.

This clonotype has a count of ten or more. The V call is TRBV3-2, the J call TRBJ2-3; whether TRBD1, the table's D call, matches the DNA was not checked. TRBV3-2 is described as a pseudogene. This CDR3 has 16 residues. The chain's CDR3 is CASSPPCLRSTDTQYF. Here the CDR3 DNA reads TGTGCCAGCAGCCCCCCCTGTCTGAGGAGCACAGATACGCAGTATTTT.